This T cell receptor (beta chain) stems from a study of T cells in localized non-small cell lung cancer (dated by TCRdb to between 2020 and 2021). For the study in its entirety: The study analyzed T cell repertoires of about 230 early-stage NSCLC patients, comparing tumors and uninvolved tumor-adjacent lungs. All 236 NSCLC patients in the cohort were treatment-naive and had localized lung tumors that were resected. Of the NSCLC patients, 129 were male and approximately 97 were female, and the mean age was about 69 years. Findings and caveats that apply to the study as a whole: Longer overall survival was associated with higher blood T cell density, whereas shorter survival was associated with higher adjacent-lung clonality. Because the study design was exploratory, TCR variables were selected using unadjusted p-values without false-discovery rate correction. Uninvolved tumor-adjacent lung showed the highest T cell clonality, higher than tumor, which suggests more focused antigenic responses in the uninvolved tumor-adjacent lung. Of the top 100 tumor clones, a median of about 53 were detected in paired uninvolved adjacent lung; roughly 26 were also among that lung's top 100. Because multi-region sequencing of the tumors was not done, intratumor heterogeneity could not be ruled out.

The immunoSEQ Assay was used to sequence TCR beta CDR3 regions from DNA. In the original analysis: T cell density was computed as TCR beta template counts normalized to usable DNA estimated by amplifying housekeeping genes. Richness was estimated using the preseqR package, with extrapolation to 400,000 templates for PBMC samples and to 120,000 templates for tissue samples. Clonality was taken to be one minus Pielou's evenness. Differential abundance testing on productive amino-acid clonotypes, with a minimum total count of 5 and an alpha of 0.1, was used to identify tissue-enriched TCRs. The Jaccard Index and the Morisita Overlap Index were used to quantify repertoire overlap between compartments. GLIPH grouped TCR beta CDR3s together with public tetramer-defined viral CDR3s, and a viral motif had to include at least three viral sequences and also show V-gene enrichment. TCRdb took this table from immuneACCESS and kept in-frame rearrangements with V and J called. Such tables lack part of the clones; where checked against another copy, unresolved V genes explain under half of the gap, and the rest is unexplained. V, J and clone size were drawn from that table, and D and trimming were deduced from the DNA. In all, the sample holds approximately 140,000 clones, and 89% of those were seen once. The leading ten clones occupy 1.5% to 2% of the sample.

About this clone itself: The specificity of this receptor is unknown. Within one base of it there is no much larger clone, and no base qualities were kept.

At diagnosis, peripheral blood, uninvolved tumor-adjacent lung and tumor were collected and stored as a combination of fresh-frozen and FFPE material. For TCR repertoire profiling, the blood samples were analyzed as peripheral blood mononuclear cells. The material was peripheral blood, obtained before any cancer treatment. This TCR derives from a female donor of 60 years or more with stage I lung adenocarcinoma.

The CDR3 reads CASSPLDRGVTDTQYF. The base sequence is TGTGCCAGCTCACCGTTGGACCGGGGAGTCACAGATACGCAGTATTTT. The chain is made from TRBV18 and TRBJ2-3; a tentative D call is TRBD2 (5 bases match). The CDR3 contains 16 residues, cysteine and phenylalanine counted. CDR3 DNA only is kept here, 48 bases in frame from base 1. Trimming at the junction amounts to 3 bases on V and 2 bases on J, and the germline ends lie 15 bases apart. Per the germline V gene, KGHSH is the CDR1 and LQKENI is the CDR2.